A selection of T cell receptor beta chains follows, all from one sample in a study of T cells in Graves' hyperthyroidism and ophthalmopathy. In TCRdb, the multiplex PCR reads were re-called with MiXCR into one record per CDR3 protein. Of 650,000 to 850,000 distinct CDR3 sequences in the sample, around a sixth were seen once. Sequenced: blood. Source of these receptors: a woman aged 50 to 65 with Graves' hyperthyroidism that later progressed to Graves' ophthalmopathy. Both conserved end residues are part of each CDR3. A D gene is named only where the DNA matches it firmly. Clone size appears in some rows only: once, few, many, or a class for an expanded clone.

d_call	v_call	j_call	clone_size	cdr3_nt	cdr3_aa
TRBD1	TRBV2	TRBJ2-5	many	TGTGCCAGCAGTGACGGAGTATTGGACAGGGGCACCGGGACTACCAACAGGGGCCAGTACTTC	CASSDGVLDRGTGTTNRGQYF
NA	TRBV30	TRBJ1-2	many	TGTGCCTGGAGTGGAGGGACCTATGGCTACACCTTC	CAWSGGTYGYTF
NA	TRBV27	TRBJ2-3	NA	TGTGCCAGCTCCCCTTGGGGGGGCACGCAGTATTTT	CASSPWGGTQYF
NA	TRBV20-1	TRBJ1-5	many	TGCAGTGCTGCCCGGGGACCCAATCAGCCCCAGCATTTT	CSAARGPNQPQHF
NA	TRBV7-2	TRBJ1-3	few	TGTGCCAGCAGCCGCGACAGCGAATCTGGAAACACCATATATTTT	CASSRDSESGNTIYF
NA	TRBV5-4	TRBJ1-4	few	TGTGCCAGCAGCTTCGAGGGGAGATCGGAAAAACTGTTTTTT	CASSFEGRSEKLFF
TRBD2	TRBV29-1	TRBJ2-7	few	TGCAGCGTTCCTGGCAGCGGGGGGGCGGGCGAGCAGTACTTC	CSVPGSGGAGEQYF
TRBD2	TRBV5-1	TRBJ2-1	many	TGCGCCAGCAGCTTTGGACTTAGCGGGGACGTCTTCTCCTACAATGAGCAGTTCTTC	CASSFGLSGDVFSYNEQFF
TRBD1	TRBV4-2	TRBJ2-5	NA	TGTGCCAGCAGCCCAATGACAGGGGGAAAACAAGAGACCCAGTACTTC	CASSPMTGGKQETQYF
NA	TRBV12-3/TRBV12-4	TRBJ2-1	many	TGTGCCAGCAGTCCACAGGGTTACAATGAGCAGTTCTTC	CASSPQGYNEQFF
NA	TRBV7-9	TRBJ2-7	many	TGTGCCAGCAGCTTATCCGGGCCAGGGCAAACCTACGAGCAGTACTTC	CASSLSGPGQTYEQYF
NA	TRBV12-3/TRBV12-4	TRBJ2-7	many	TGTGCCAGCAGCTTGATAGCAGGGCTCGAGCAGTACTTC	CASSLIAGLEQYF
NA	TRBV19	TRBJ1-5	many	TGTGCCAGTAGTATAGACAGGGGCCTCAATCAGCCCCAGCATTTT	CASSIDRGLNQPQHF
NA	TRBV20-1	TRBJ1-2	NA	TGCAGTGCTAGCCGGGCACGGGGTGGCTACACCTTC	CSASRARGGYTF
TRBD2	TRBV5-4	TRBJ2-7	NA	TGTGCCAGCAGCTTGGAATCTAGCGGGGGGTTTCTTTCCTACGAGCAGTACTTC	CASSLESSGGFLSYEQYF
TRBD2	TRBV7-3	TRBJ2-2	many	TGTGCCAGCAGCTGGAGGAGCGGGGGGAACACCGGGGAGCTGTTTTTT	CASSWRSGGNTGELFF
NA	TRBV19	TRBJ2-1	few	TGTGCCAGTAGTATACCTGGGGCCTACAATGAGCAGTTCTTC	CASSIPGAYNEQFF
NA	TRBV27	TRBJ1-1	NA	TGTGCCAGCAGTTCCCCCGGGGGAGGGGTCGGGAACACTGAAGCTTTCTTT	CASSSPGGGVGNTEAFF
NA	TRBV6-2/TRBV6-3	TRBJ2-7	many	TGTGCCAGCACTAACAGCGCAGGCGACTACGAGCAGTACTTC	CASTNSAGDYEQYF